A single sample gave rise to the 11 T cell receptor beta chains below, sequenced in a study of a mutant IDH1 vaccine in newly diagnosed glioma. Time point meaning: week 5, during vaccination. What each vaccine dose contained was 300 ug of mutant IDH1 20-mer peptide, accompanied by topical imiquimod. Here immunoSEQ multiplex PCR was the method, and the copy in TCRdb shows in-frame clones only, minus some. The repertoire holds roughly 30,000 clones, with roughly 87% as singletons. Their target antigens are unknown. The sample was peripheral blood mononuclear cells (PBMCs), taken from a glioma patient whose treatment included an IDH1 peptide vaccine. These receptors were obtained from a woman aged 40 to 49 with glioma. Some clones in this sample may be carry-over from other donors' samples.

The genes are TRBV28 and TRBJ1-4; no firm D call. The CDR3 is 12 amino acids. Germline loops: CDR1 MDHEN, CDR2 SYDVKM. The V and J ends lost 4 bases and 8 bases respectively, with 8 bases between them. CDR3 sequence: CASSSPVEKLFF. CDR3 bases: TGTGCCAGCAGTTCACCAGTCGAAAAACTGTTTTTT.

The rearrangement joins TRBV4-1 to TRBJ2-2; D not resolved. V was shortened by 0 bases and J by 6 bases, with 11 bases between the two germline ends. This CDR3 has 15 residues. The germline gives CDR1 MGHRA, CDR2 YSYEKL. The DNA of the CDR3 is TGCGCCAGCAGCCAAGAAACCAGGTTGGCCGGGGAGCTGTTTTTT. It specifies CASSQETRLAGELFF.

The J gene is TRBJ1-1, the V gene TRBV28; no clear D gene. Per the germline V gene, CDR1 is MDHEN and CDR2 is SYDVKM. V shed 2 bases and J shed 1 base, with 8 bases lying between them. The CDR3 is 14 residues long. The CDR3 sequence is CASSLGSGNTEAFF. As DNA, the CDR3 is TGTGCCAGCAGTTTAGGGTCGGGGAACACTGAAGCTTTCTTT.

The J gene is TRBJ1-1, the V gene TRBV2; 7 nucleotides align to TRBD1. The CDR3 has 12 residues. Germline CDR1 and CDR2: SNHLY and FYNNEI. J was trimmed by 8 bases and V by 4 bases; bases with no gene match: 4. CDR3 amino acids: CASSAGGLEAFF. CDR3 DNA: TGTGCCAGCAGTGCAGGGGGTCTCGAAGCTTTCTTT.

V is TRBV5-1 and J is TRBJ2-1; TRBD1 might be the D (6 bases). The CDR3 runs to 15 residues. From germline, CDR1 is SGHRS and CDR2 YFSETQ. Trimming left V 4 bases short and J 1 base short, with 12 bases between. The CDR3 spells CASSAQGLSYNEQFF. CDR3 nucleotides: TGCGCCAGCAGCGCGCAGGGGCTTTCCTACAATGAGCAGTTCTTC.

The chain uses TRBV28 and TRBJ2-7, with D possibly being TRBD1 (5 bases). Per germline, CDR1 MDHEN and CDR2 SYDVKM. The length of the CDR3 is 14 residues. V was shortened by 8 bases and J by 2 bases, with 16 bases between the two germline ends. CDR3: CASQPSDITYEQYF. The CDR3 DNA reads as TGTGCCAGCCAGCCCTCGGACATAACCTACGAGCAGTACTTC.

The chain has TRBV27 and TRBJ2-2; a possible D gene is TRBD2 (5 bases). Germline V lookup: CDR1 MNHEY, CDR2 SMNVEV (reference sequence). CDR3 length: 12 residues. Written as DNA, the CDR3 is TGTTGCTCGGGAAGGGACACCGGGGAGCTGTTTTTT. The encoded protein is CCSGRDTGELFF.

This clone was observed once. This chain uses TRBV5-6 with TRBJ2-4, with D perhaps being TRBD1 or TRBD2 (5 bases each). Trimming took 7 bases from V and 5 from J, leaving 13 bases between them. Germline CDR1 reads SGHDT; CDR2 reads YYEEEE. CDR3 length: 13 residues. The CDR3 bases are TGTGCCAGCGAAGGTGTGGGGGAAAACATTCAGTACTTC. It codes for CASEGVGENIQYF.

CDR3 nucleotide sequence: TGTGCCAGCAGCCAAGGGGCTAGCGGGAGGGCCCGGGGCACAGATACGCAGTATTTT. It is translated as CASSQGASGRARGTDTQYF. The rearrangement uses TRBV5-6 and TRBJ2-3; TRBD2 matches 12 bases. The V gene end was trimmed by 4 bases and the J gene end by 1 base; junction bases not matched to a gene: 13. The CDR3 loop spans 19 amino acids. Germline CDR1 and CDR2: SGHDT and YYEEEE.

The chain recombines TRBV9 with TRBJ2-2; TRBD2 is a possible D gene (6 bases). Looked up from germline, CDR1 is SGDLS and CDR2 is YYNGEE. V lost 0 bases and J lost 1, with 10 bases in between. CDR3 length: 16 amino acids. The CDR3 here is CASSVGGSGNTGELFF. In DNA, the CDR3 is TGTGCCAGCAGCGTAGGGGGTAGCGGGAACACCGGGGAGCTGTTTTTT.

This rearrangement joins TRBV2 to TRBJ2-5; D is ambiguous. Germline V lookup: CDR1 SNHLY, CDR2 FYNNEI. Trimming took off 9 bases at V and 0 bases at J, with 29 bases between the two ends. The CDR3 spans 19 residues. The CDR3, as DNA: TGTGCCAGGGTTGGGGATATCCCTCCCGTAAAGATAAACCAAGAGACCCAGTACTTC. It specifies CARVGDIPPVKINQETQYF.